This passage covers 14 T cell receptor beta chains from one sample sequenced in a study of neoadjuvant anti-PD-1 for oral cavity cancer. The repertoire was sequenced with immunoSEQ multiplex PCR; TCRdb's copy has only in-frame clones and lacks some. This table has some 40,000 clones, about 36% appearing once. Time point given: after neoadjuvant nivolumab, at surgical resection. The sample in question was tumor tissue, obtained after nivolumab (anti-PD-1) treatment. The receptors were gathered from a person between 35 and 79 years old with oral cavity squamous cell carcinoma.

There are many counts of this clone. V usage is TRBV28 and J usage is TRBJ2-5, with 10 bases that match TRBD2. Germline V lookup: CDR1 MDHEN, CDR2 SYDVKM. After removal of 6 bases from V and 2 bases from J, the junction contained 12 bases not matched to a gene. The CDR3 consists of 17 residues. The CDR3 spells CASSRPTGLAEQETQYF. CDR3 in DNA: TGTGCCAGCAGCAGACCTACCGGACTAGCGGAGCAAGAGACCCAGTACTTC.

The CDR3 bases are TGCGCCAGCAGCGATGGCGACAGGGGGAACACTGAAGCTTTCTTT. Its translation: CASSDGDRGNTEAFF. This rearrangement joins TRBV5-1 to TRBJ1-1, with 8 bases identical to TRBD1. Germline CDR1 reads SGHRS; CDR2 reads YFSETQ. CDR3 size: 15 residues. The V gene end was trimmed by 4 bases and the J gene end by 1 base; junction bases not matched to a gene: 6.

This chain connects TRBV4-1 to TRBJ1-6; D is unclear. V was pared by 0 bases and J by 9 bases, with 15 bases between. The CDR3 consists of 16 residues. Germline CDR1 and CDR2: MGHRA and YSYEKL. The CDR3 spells CASSQEANPAASPLHF. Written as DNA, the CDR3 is TGCGCCAGCAGCCAAGAGGCTAATCCCGCCGCTTCACCCCTCCACTTT.

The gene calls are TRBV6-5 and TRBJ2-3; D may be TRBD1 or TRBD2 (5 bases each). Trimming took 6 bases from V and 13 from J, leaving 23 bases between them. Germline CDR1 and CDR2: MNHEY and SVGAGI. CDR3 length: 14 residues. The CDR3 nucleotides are TGTGCCAGCAGACTGGGACGGCCTTATCCAAGGGAGTATTTT. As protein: CASRLGRPYPREYF.

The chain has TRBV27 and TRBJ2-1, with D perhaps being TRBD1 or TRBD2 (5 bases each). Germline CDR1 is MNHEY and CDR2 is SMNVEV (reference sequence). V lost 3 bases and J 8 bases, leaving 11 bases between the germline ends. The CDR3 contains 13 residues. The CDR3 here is CASSFREFHEQFF. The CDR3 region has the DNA TGTGCCAGCAGTTTCAGGGAGTTCCATGAGCAGTTCTTC.

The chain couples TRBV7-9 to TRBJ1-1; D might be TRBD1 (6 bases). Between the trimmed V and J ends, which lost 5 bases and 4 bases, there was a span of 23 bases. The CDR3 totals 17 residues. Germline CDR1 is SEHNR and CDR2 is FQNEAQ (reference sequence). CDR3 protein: CASSLDSPHVFFTEAFF. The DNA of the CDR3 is TGTGCCAGCAGCCTGGACAGCCCCCATGTATTTTTCACTGAAGCTTTCTTT. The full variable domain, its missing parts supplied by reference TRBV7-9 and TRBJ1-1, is DTGVSQNPRHKITKRGQNVTFRCDPISEHNRLYWYRQTLGQGPEFLTYFQNEAQLEKSRLLSDRFSAERPKGSFSTLEIQRTEQGDSAMYLCASSLDSPHVFFTEAFFGQGTRLTVV.

The CDR3 DNA reads as TGTGCCAGCAGTGACACGGGCGACAGCGGGTCTGAAGCTTTCTTT. It is translated as CASSDTGDSGSEAFF. The V gene is TRBV6-4, the J gene TRBJ1-1; TRBD1 might be the D (5 bases). The V gene's germline CDR1 is MRHNA and CDR2 SNTAGT. This CDR3 spans 15 amino acids. V was shortened by 2 bases and J by 6 bases, with 16 bases between the two germline ends.

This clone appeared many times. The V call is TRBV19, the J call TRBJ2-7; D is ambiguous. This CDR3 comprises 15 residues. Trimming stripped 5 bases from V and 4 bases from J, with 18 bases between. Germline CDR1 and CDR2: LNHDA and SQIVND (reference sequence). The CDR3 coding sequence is TGTGCCAGTAGTGCCACCTCCAACTCGGGTTACGAGCAGTACTTC. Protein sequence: CASSATSNSGYEQYF.

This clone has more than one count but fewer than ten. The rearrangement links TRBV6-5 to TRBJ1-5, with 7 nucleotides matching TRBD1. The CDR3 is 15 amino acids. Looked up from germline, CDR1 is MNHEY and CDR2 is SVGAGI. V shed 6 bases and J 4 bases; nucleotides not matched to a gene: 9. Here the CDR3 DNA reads TGTGCCAGCAGACCACACAGGGGCCTGAATCAGCCCCAGCATTTT. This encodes CASRPHRGLNQPQHF.

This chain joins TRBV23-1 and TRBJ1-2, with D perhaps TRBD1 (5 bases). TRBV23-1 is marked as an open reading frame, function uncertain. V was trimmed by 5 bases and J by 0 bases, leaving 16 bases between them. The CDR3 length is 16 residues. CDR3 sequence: CASSAGTKSSNYGYTF. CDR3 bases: TGCGCCAGCAGTGCCGGGACGAAATCTTCTAACTATGGCTACACCTTC.

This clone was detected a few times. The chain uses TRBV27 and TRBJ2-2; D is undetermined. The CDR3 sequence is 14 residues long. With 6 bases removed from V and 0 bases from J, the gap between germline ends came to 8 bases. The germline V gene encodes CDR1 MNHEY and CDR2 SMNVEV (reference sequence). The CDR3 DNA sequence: TGTGCCAGCAGACAGAATACGAACACCGGGGAGCTGTTTTTT. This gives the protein CASRQNTNTGELFF.

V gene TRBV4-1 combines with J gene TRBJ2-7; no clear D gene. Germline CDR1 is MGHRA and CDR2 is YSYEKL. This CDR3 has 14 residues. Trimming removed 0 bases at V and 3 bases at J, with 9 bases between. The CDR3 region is CASSQEESYYEQYF. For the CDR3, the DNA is TGCGCCAGCAGCCAAGAAGAAAGTTACTACGAGCAGTACTTC.

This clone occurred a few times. CDR3 nucleotide sequence: TGTGCCAGCAGTGGCGACTCGGTTGAGTTCTTC. It translates to CASSGDSVEFF. The chain recombines TRBV6-5 with TRBJ2-1; D is unresolved. The V gene lost 5 bases and the J gene lost 14 bases, with 13 bases spanning the gap. Germline lookup yields CDR1 MNHEY and CDR2 SVGAGI. The CDR3 consists of 11 residues.

CDR3 sequence: CATSRRGVNTEAFF. The CDR3 DNA reads TGTGCCACCAGCAGAAGGGGAGTGAACACTGAAGCTTTCTTT. This chain links TRBV15 with TRBJ1-1, with a tentative D call TRBD1 (5 bases). Germline V gene data show CDR1 as LNHNV and CDR2 as YYDKDF (reference sequence). The CDR3 loop spans 14 amino acids. Deletions cut 2 bases from V and 0 bases from J, with 7 bases between.